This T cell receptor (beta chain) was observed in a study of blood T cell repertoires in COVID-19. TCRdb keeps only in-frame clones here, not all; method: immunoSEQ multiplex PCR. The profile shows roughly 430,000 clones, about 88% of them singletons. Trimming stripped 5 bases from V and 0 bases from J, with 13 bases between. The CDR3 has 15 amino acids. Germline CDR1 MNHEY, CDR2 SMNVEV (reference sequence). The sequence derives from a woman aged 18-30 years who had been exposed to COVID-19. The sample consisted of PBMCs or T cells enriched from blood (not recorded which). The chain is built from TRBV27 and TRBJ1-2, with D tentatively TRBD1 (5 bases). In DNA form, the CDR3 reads TGTGCCAGCAGTCCCGACAGCATTTCTAACTATGGCTACACCTTC. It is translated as CASSPDSISNYGYTF.